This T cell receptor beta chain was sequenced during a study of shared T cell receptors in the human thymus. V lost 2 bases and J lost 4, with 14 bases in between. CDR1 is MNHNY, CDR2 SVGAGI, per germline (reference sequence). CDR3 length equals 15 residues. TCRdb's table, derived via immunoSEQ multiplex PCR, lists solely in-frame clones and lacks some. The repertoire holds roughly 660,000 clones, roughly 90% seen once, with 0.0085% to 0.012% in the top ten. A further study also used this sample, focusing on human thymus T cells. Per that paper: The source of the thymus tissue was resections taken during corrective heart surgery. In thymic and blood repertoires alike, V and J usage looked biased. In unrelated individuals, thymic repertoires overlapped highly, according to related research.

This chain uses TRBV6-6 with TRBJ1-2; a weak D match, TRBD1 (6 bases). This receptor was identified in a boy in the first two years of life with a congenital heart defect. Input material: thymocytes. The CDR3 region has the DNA TGTGCCAGCAGTTACGGAAGACAGGTCAGCTATGGCTACACCTTC. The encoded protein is CASSYGRQVSYGYTF.